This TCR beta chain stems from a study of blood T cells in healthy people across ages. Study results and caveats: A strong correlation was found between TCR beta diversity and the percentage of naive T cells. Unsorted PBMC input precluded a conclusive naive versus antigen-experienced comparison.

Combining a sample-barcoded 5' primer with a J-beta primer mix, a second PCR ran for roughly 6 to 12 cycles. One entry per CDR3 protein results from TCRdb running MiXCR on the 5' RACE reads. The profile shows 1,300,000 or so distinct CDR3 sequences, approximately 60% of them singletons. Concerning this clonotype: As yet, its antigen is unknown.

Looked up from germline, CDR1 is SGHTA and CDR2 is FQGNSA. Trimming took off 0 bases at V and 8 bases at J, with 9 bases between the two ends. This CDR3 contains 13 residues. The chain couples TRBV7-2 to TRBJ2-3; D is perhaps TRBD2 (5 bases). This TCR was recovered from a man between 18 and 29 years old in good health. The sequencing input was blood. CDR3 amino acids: CASSLAERGTQYF. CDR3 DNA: TGTGCCAGCAGCTTAGCGGAACGGGGTACGCAGTATTTT.